The 11 T cell receptor beta chains below come from one sample, sequenced in a study of blood T cell repertoires in COVID-19 (dated by TCRdb to the early 2020s). Receptors were amplified or captured by the immunoSEQ multiplex PCR assay. TCRdb re-hosts the immuneACCESS table, in-frame sequences only. Its copies lack some clones; in the studies checked, an unresolved V gene accounts for under half of them, and the cause for the rest is not known. This sample gives some 60,000 clones in total; 80% of them show up just once. 6.5% to 7.5% of the sample goes to the ten largest clones. The sample was peripheral blood. The receptor source for this set is a man in his 60s with acute or convalescent COVID-19.

This chain joins TRBV5-8 and TRBJ1-5; 7 nucleotides agree with TRBD1. Trimming cost V 4 bases and J 6 bases; bases outside gene matches: 16. CDR1 and CDR2 from the germline V gene are SGHTS and YDEGEE. This CDR3 region has 17 residues. CDR3 nucleotides: TGTGCCAGCAGCGCCGGGACAGAGTTCGGGGCCAGTCAGCCCCAGCATTTT. Residues: CASSAGTEFGASQPQHF.

The chain uses TRBV2 and TRBJ2-4; maybe TRBD2 (5 bases). V gave up 3 bases and J gave up 9 bases, with 21 bases separating them. CDR1 and CDR2 from the germline V gene are SNHLY and FYNNEI. This CDR3 spans 16 amino acids. DNA for the CDR3: TGTGCCAGCAGTGAGCCGGGTTTTTTATCGGGGAGCATTCAGTACTTC. Amino acid sequence: CASSEPGFLSGSIQYF.

The chain recombines TRBV7-3 with TRBJ1-2; 7 nucleotides match TRBD1. Per the germline V gene, CDR1 is SGHTA and CDR2 is FQGTGA. V trimming: 4 bases; J trimming: 7 bases; junction bases outside the gene matches: 15. This CDR3 has 16 amino acids. This CDR3 is CASSSTPGTALTGYTF. DNA of the CDR3: TGTGCCAGCAGCTCGACTCCCGGGACAGCCCTAACTGGCTACACCTTC.

V usage is TRBV19 and J usage is TRBJ2-3, with TRBD2 identical over 9 bases. This CDR3 has 17 amino acids. V was pared by 1 base and J by 3 bases, with 8 bases of the junction left unmatched. Germline-derived CDR1 and CDR2 are LNHDA and SQIVND (reference sequence). The CDR3 reads CASSIGRLAARTDTQYF. The CDR3, as DNA: TGTGCCAGTAGTATAGGGAGACTAGCGGCCAGAACAGATACGCAGTATTTT.

The J gene is TRBJ1-1, the V gene TRBV5-4; 10 nucleotides agree with TRBD1. The CDR3 covers 16 residues. With 5 bases clipped from V and 2 bases from J, the junction kept 9 bases outside the gene matches. Germline V gene data show CDR1 as SGHNT and CDR2 as YYREEE (reference sequence). CDR3 in DNA: TGTGCCAGCAGTCTGACGGGACAGGGGCGTAACACTGAAGCTTTCTTT. Protein product: CASSLTGQGRNTEAFF. Together with reference TRBV5-4 and TRBJ1-1, the CDR3 gives the full variable domain: ETGVTQSPTHLIKTRGQQVTLRCSSQSGHNTVSWYQQALGQGPQFIFQYYREEENGRGNFPPRFSGLQFPNYSSELNVNALELDDSALYLCASSLTGQGRNTEAFFGQGTRLTVV.

The chain joins TRBV6-5 to TRBJ1-6, with D perhaps TRBD1 (6 bases). CDR1 MNHEY and CDR2 SVGAGI come from the germline V gene. The V and J ends lost 6 bases and 4 bases respectively, with 7 bases between them. CDR3 size: 13 residues. CDR3 in DNA: TGTGCCAGCAGGCAGGGGTATAATTCACCCCTCCACTTT. This gives the protein CASRQGYNSPLHF.

The chain links TRBV18 to TRBJ2-3; 9 nucleotides agree with TRBD2. The CDR3 runs to 14 residues. The ends lost 2 bases at V and 3 bases at J; junction bases unmatched: 0. CDR1 is KGHSH and CDR2 is LQKENI in the germline V gene. The DNA for the CDR3 is TGTGCCAGCTCACCAGGACTAGCGACAGATACGCAGTATTTT. Residues: CASSPGLATDTQYF.

The chain uses TRBV7-9 and TRBJ2-2; possibly TRBD2 for D (6 bases). Germline V gene lookup returns CDR1 SEHNR and CDR2 FQNEAQ (reference sequence). Trimming stripped 3 bases from V and 1 base from J, with 6 bases between. This CDR3 is built from 14 residues. CDR3 protein: CASSLGGNTGELFF. The CDR3 DNA follows: TGTGCCAGCAGCTTGGGGGGGAACACCGGGGAGCTGTTTTTT.

The chain uses TRBV30 and TRBJ1-2, with no clear D. The CDR3 has 12 residues. Germline V gives CDR1 GTSNPN, CDR2 SVGIG (reference sequence). Deletions cut 3 bases from V and 8 bases from J, with 13 bases between. The CDR3 reads CAWRSGVGGYTF. CDR3 sequence (DNA): TGTGCCTGGAGATCCGGGGTCGGAGGCTACACCTTC. The whole variable domain, filled in from reference TRBV30 and TRBJ1-2, reads SQTIHQWPATLVQPVGSPLSLECTVEGTSNPNLYWYRQAAGRGLQLLFYSVGIGQISSEVPQNLSASRPQDRQFILSSKKLLLSDSGFYLCAWRSGVGGYTFGSGTRLTVV.

There are a few counts of this clone. The gene calls are TRBV11-3 and TRBJ2-1; D remains ambiguous. V lost 5 bases, J lost 3 bases, and 14 bases lay in between. The CDR3 covers 15 residues. The germline CDR1 and CDR2 sequences are SGHNT and YENEEA. The DNA for the CDR3 is TGTGCCAGCAGCCCGGGTCTAGGAAGCTACAATGAGCAGTTCTTC. It encodes CASSPGLGSYNEQFF.

The chain has TRBV6-5 and TRBJ2-5; 9 nucleotides line up with TRBD1. V was pared by 7 bases and J by 0 bases, with 6 bases of the junction left unmatched. CDR3 length: 15 residues. CDR1 is MNHEY, CDR2 SVGAGI, per germline. The CDR3 loop is CASKDRGSYQETQYF. CDR3 in DNA: TGTGCCAGCAAGGACAGGGGCTCGTACCAAGAGACCCAGTACTTC.